Each of the 26 T cell receptor beta chains below was sequenced from the same sample in a study of OX40 agonist ivuxolimab in advanced cancers. Assay: immunoSEQ multiplex PCR; the TCRdb copy retains only in-frame clones and omits some. The sample lists 35,000 to 45,000 clones, 76% seen once, with less than 30% in the top ten. Sequencing used CD4+ or CD8+ T cells sorted from blood, obtained in a trial of the OX40 agonist ivuxolimab. The receptors stem from an adult with an advanced solid tumor such as melanoma, head and neck, liver or kidney cancer.

The chain combines TRBV5-6 with TRBJ1-1; D ambiguous. The CDR3 has 12 amino acids. Trimming removed 3 bases at V and 6 bases at J, with 9 bases between. CDR1 and CDR2 (germline): SGHDT, YYEEEE. CDR3 sequence (DNA): TGTGCCAGCAGCTCCTCTTATCCTGAAGCTTTCTTT. Translated: CASSSSYPEAFF.

The chain joins TRBV29-1 to TRBJ2-3, with 8 bases that match TRBD1. CDR3 length: 14 amino acids. Trimming at V came to 4 bases and at J to 3 bases, leaving 6 bases not matched to a gene. Germline CDR1 and CDR2: SQVTM and ANQGSEA. CDR3 DNA sequence: TGCAGCGTTGGGACAGGGATGGTGACAGATACGCAGTATTTT. Translated: CSVGTGMVTDTQYF.

This chain links TRBV5-1 with TRBJ1-2; D might be TRBD1 (6 bases). Germline CDR1 and CDR2: SGHRS and YFSETQ. The ends were cut back, 1 base at V and 4 bases at J, with 14 bases in the middle. CDR3 length equals 15 residues. In DNA form, the CDR3 reads TGCGCCAGCAGCTTGAGGACAGCCCCTGGCTATGGCTACACCTTC. Its translation: CASSLRTAPGYGYTF.

V gene TRBV7-2 combines with J gene TRBJ2-3; TRBD1 might be the D (5 bases). The CDR3 runs 14 residues. Trimming cost V 5 bases and J 0 bases, with 9 bases left between them. Per germline, CDR1 SGHTA and CDR2 FQGNSA. This CDR3 is CASSPDSSTDTQYF. CDR3 coding DNA: TGTGCCAGCAGCCCTGACAGTAGCACAGATACGCAGTATTTT. Full variable domain (outside the CDR3, taken from reference TRBV7-2 and TRBJ2-3): GAGVSQSPSNKVTEKGKDVELRCDPISGHTALYWYRQSLGQGLEFLIYFQGNSAPDKSGLPSDRFSAERTGGSVSTLTIQRTQQEDSAVYLCASSPDSSTDTQYFGPGTRLTVL.

This sequence joins TRBV27 and TRBJ2-3; 12 bases are shared with TRBD2. V gave up 5 bases and J gave up 6 bases; unmatched junction bases: 9. The germline V gene has CDR1 MNHEY and CDR2 SMNVEV (reference sequence). CDR3 length equals 16 residues. The CDR3 sequence: CASSMMTSGGLDTQYF. The CDR3 coding sequence is TGTGCCAGCAGTATGATGACTAGCGGGGGATTGGATACGCAGTATTTT.

The count of this clone is one. The chain has TRBV6-5 and TRBJ1-6, with D possibly matching TRBD1 (5 bases). Germline V gene sequence: CDR1 MNHEY, CDR2 SVGAGI. This CDR3 spans 14 amino acids. V was cut by 6 bases and J by 3 bases, with 9 bases left in between. CDR3 bases: TGTGCCAGCAGCGCAGGGTTCTATAATTCACCCCTCCACTTT. It codes for CASSAGFYNSPLHF.

This clone was seen just once. The chain links TRBV7-2 to TRBJ2-5; 7 bases align to TRBD2. CDR3 length equals 15 residues. Per germline, CDR1 SGHTA and CDR2 FQGNSA. The J segment lost 5 bases and the V segment lost 5 bases, leaving 11 bases of the junction unmatched. The CDR3 sequence is CASSPVGRGTETQYF. CDR3 coding DNA: TGTGCCAGCAGCCCGGTGGGGCGGGGGACCGAGACCCAGTACTTC.

The table lists this clone with a few counts. The chain uses TRBV7-9 and TRBJ1-6, with 9 bases lining up with TRBD1. The CDR3 extends over 16 amino acids. J gave up 6 bases and V 5 bases, and 8 bases lay outside the gene matches. The V gene's germline CDR1 is SEHNR and CDR2 FQNEAQ (reference sequence). This CDR3 is CASSHWTGAVNSPLHF. CDR3 nucleotides: TGTGCCAGCAGCCACTGGACAGGGGCCGTTAATTCACCCCTCCACTTT. The variable domain in full, with the rest retrieved from reference TRBV7-9 and TRBJ1-6, is DTGVSQNPRHKITKRGQNVTFRCDPISEHNRLYWYRQTLGQGPEFLTYFQNEAQLEKSRLLSDRFSAERPKGSFSTLEIQRTEQGDSAMYLCASSHWTGAVNSPLHFGNGTRLTVT.

The V gene is TRBV19, the J gene TRBJ1-2; 7 bases fit TRBD1. Germline lookup yields CDR1 LNHDA and CDR2 SQIVND (reference sequence). This CDR3 is 16 amino acids long. The V segment lost 2 bases and the J segment 3 bases; nucleotides outside the gene matches: 9. In DNA, the CDR3 is TGTGCCAGTAGTATAACTCACAGGGGAAGGGACTATGGCTACACCTTC. Translated, it gives CASSITHRGRDYGYTF.

This sequence joins TRBV10-1 and TRBJ2-4; the D gene is possibly TRBD2 (5 bases). V was clipped by 7 bases and J by 8 bases, with 12 bases between them. Germline V gene lookup returns CDR1 WNHNN and CDR2 SYGVQD (reference sequence). The CDR3 consists of 12 residues. The CDR3 bases are TGCGCCAGCAACAGAGGGTTAGACATTCAGTACTTC. It codes for CASNRGLDIQYF.

The V gene is TRBV7-9, the J gene TRBJ2-2; 9 bases line up with TRBD2. After removal of 7 bases from V and 5 bases from J, the junction contained 14 bases not matched to a gene. CDR3 length: 17 residues. The germline CDR1 and CDR2 sequences are SEHNR and FQNEAQ (reference sequence). CDR3 residues: CASTPLSWSGGTGELFF. The CDR3 DNA reads as TGTGCCAGCACCCCACTGAGTTGGAGCGGGGGGACCGGGGAGCTGTTTTTT. The whole variable domain, remainder taken from reference TRBV7-9 and TRBJ2-2, is DTGVSQNPRHKITKRGQNVTFRCDPISEHNRLYWYRQTLGQGPEFLTYFQNEAQLEKSRLLSDRFSAERPKGSFSTLEIQRTEQGDSAMYLCASTPLSWSGGTGELFFGEGSRLTVL.

The genes are TRBV7-9 and TRBJ1-2; 9 nucleotides agree with TRBD1. With V trimmed by 6 bases and J by 8 bases, 7 bases remained unmatched. Germline V CDR1 and CDR2: SEHNR, FQNEAQ (reference sequence). This CDR3 region has 13 residues. The CDR3 loop reads CASSGTGYLGYTF. The DNA for the CDR3 is TGTGCCAGCAGTGGGACAGGGTATCTCGGCTACACCTTC.

The chain recombines TRBV11-2 with TRBJ1-2, with D perhaps TRBD1 (5 bases). The germline CDR1 and CDR2 sequences are SGHAT and FQNNGV. V lost 1 base to trimming and J lost 7 bases, with 10 bases between them. This CDR3 is built from 13 residues. The CDR3 sequence is CASSLGGTRGYTF. The CDR3 DNA is TGTGCCAGCAGCTTAGGAGGGACTCGTGGCTACACCTTC.

The chain links TRBV30 to TRBJ2-4; 8 bases map to TRBD2. Germline lookup yields CDR1 GTSNPN and CDR2 SVGIG (reference sequence). The CDR3 is 12 amino acids. V lost 3 bases, J lost 9 bases, and 4 bases stayed unmatched. The CDR3 coding sequence is TGTGCCTGGAGGAGCGGGAGAGGCATTCAGTACTTC. Translation gives CAWRSGRGIQYF.

V and J are TRBV7-9 and TRBJ2-1, with 12 bases aligning to TRBD2. The junction had 8 bases not matched to a gene; V was cut back by 11 bases and J by 9 bases. The CDR3 spans 13 residues. Looked up from germline, CDR1 is SEHNR and CDR2 is FQNEAQ (reference sequence). In DNA, the CDR3 is TGTGCCTGTCTAGCGGGGGGGCCTGGTGAGCAGTTCTTC. Translated: CACLAGGPGEQFF. The whole variable domain, filled in from reference TRBV7-9 and TRBJ2-1, reads DTGVSQNPRHKITKRGQNVTFRCDPISEHNRLYWYRQTLGQGPEFLTYFQNEAQLEKSRLLSDRFSAERPKGSFSTLEIQRTEQGDSAMYLCACLAGGPGEQFFGPGTRLTVL.

This chain connects TRBV6-1 to TRBJ1-1, with D hard to call. The CDR3 length is 14 residues. CDR1 is MNHNS and CDR2 is SASEGT in the germline V gene. The V end lost 2 bases, the J end lost 3 bases, and 10 bases lay between the germline ends. CDR3 sequence reads: CASSELWGDTEAFF. The CDR3 DNA reads TGTGCCAGCAGTGAATTATGGGGTGACACTGAAGCTTTCTTT.

This sequence joins TRBV5-4 and TRBJ1-1; 9 nucleotides match TRBD1. Trimming at V came to 5 bases and at J to 6 bases, leaving 2 bases not matched to a gene. CDR1 and CDR2 from the germline V gene are SGHNT and YYREEE (reference sequence). CDR3 length equals 12 residues. The CDR3 sequence: CASRTGGAEAFF. The CDR3 DNA reads as TGTGCCAGCAGGACAGGGGGGGCTGAAGCTTTCTTT.

The rearrangement links TRBV2 to TRBJ2-5; 11 positions match TRBD2. The CDR3 loop spans 17 amino acids. The junction had 12 bases not matched to a gene; V was cut back by 4 bases and J by 5 bases. Germline loops: CDR1 SNHLY, CDR2 FYNNEI. The CDR3 protein is CASSGLSGGVLGETQYF. The CDR3 DNA sequence: TGTGCCAGCAGTGGGCTTAGCGGGGGGGTTCTCGGGGAGACCCAGTACTTC.

The sample holds a few counts of this clone. V usage is TRBV6-5 and J usage is TRBJ1-6; possible D gene TRBD1, 6 bases. Germline V gene lookup returns CDR1 MNHEY and CDR2 SVGAGI. V shed 8 bases and J shed 7 bases, with 12 bases lying between them. This CDR3 is 13 amino acids long. As DNA, the CDR3 is TGTGCCAGCCGAGGGGGGGGGAATTCACCCCTCCACTTT. It yields the protein CASRGGGNSPLHF.

The rearrangement joins TRBV5-3 to TRBJ1-2; D unclear. TRBV5-3 is assigned to the ORF class and has an uncertain function. The V end lost 5 bases, the J end lost 3 bases, and 5 bases lay between the germline ends. The CDR3 runs to 11 residues. The CDR3 region has the DNA TGTGCCAGAAGTATAGACTATGGCTACACCTTC. It is translated as CARSIDYGYTF.

This chain joins TRBV11-2 and TRBJ1-6; no clear D. Deletions cut 7 bases from V and 0 bases from J, with 10 bases between. This CDR3 is 15 amino acids long. The germline gives CDR1 SGHAT, CDR2 FQNNGV. In nucleotides, the CDR3 is TGTGCCAGCAACCCGATGGGCTCCTATAATTCACCCCTCCACTTT. Amino acid sequence: CASNPMGSYNSPLHF.

The chain links TRBV30 to TRBJ1-1; TRBD1 aligns across 7 bases. The CDR3 has 15 amino acids. Germline V gives CDR1 GTSNPN, CDR2 SVGIG (reference sequence). J was trimmed by 1 base and V by 2 bases; bases with no gene match: 7. The CDR3 here is CAWSPQGRGNTEAFF. CDR3 bases: TGTGCCTGGAGTCCACAGGGGAGGGGGAACACTGAAGCTTTCTTT.

This rearrangement joins TRBV5-1 to TRBJ2-1; no clear D. This CDR3 is built from 13 residues. Germline V gene data show CDR1 as SGHRS and CDR2 as YFSETQ. The germline V and J ends were trimmed by 2 bases and 6 bases, with 9 bases remaining between them. In DNA, the CDR3 is TGCGCCAGCAGCTTTCCAGGTTCCAATGAGCAGTTCTTC. As protein: CASSFPGSNEQFF.

The CDR3 nucleotides read TGTGCCAGCTCACCACCCCTGGGGGCCAGCACAGATACGCAGTATTTT. It translates to CASSPPLGASTDTQYF. V usage is TRBV18 and J usage is TRBJ2-3; a weak D match, TRBD1 (6 bases). CDR1 and CDR2 (germline): KGHSH, LQKENI. V gave up 0 bases and J gave up 0 bases, with 10 bases separating them. The CDR3 spans 16 residues.

This clone came up a few times. The chain's CDR3 is CASSLASGGLGEKLFF. The CDR3, as DNA: TGTGCCAGCAGCTTAGCTTCGGGAGGGTTGGGCGAAAAACTGTTTTTT. The gene calls are TRBV7-9 and TRBJ1-4; D not certain. Trimming shortened V by 0 bases and J by 8 bases, and 16 bases separated the two germline ends. The CDR3 spans 16 residues. Germline assignment: CDR1 SEHNR and CDR2 FQNEAQ (reference sequence). Complete variable domain (other parts from reference TRBV7-9 and TRBJ1-4): DTGVSQNPRHKITKRGQNVTFRCDPISEHNRLYWYRQTLGQGPEFLTYFQNEAQLEKSRLLSDRFSAERPKGSFSTLEIQRTEQGDSAMYLCASSLASGGLGEKLFFGSGTQLSVL.

This clone appeared a few times. Written as DNA, the CDR3 is TGTGCCAGCAGACCGGGACTAGCGGGCACAGATACGCAGTATTTT. The encoded protein is CASRPGLAGTDTQYF. V gene TRBV6-1 combines with J gene TRBJ2-3; 11 positions agree with TRBD2. Trimming took 6 bases from V and 1 from J; bases not matched to a gene: 3. This CDR3 is built from 15 residues. Germline CDR1 and CDR2: MNHNS and SASEGT.